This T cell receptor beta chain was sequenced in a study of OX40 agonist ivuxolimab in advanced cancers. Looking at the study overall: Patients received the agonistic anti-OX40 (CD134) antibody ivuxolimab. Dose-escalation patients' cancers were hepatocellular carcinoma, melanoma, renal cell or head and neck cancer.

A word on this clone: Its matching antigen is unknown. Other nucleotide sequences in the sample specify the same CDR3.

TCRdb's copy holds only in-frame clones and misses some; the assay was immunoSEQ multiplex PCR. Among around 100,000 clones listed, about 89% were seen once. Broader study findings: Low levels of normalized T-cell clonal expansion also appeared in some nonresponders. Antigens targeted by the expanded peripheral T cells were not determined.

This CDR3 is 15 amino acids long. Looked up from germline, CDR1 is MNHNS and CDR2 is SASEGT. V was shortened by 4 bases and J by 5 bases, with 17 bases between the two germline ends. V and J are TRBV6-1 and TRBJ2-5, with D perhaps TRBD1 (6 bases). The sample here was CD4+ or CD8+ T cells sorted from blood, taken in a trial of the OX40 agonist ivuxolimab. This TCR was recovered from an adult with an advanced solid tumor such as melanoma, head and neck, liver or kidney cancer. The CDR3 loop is CASSGAGAGRETQYF. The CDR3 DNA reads TGTGCCAGCAGTGGCGCAGGGGCTGGTAGGGAGACCCAGTACTTC.